The clone carrying this T cell receptor beta chain appeared many times. These data originate in a study of neurological immune-mediated disorders. One entry per CDR3 protein results from TCRdb running MiXCR on the 5' RACE reads. In the table there are more than 40,000 distinct CDR3 sequences, approximately 3% of which are singletons. The material sequenced was PBMCs. The receptor was isolated from a woman aged 45-59 years with multiple sclerosis.

The DNA of the CDR3 is TGTGCCAGCAGCCCAACACCGACAGGGCTTAACTATGGCTACACCTTC. This encodes CASSPTPTGLNYGYTF. The rearrangement links TRBV7-9 to TRBJ1-2, with 7 bases fitting TRBD1. Germline V gene lookup returns CDR1 SEHNR and CDR2 FQNEAQ (reference sequence). Trimming cost V 5 bases and J 1 base; bases outside gene matches: 10. This CDR3 is built from 16 residues. Looking up the rest from reference TRBV7-9 and TRBJ1-2 gives the full variable domain: DTGVSQNPRHKITKRGQNVTFRCDPISEHNRLYWYRQTLGQGPEFLTYFQNEAQLEKSRLLSDRFSAERPKGSFSTLEIQRTEQGDSAMYLCASSPTPTGLNYGYTFGSGTRLTVV.